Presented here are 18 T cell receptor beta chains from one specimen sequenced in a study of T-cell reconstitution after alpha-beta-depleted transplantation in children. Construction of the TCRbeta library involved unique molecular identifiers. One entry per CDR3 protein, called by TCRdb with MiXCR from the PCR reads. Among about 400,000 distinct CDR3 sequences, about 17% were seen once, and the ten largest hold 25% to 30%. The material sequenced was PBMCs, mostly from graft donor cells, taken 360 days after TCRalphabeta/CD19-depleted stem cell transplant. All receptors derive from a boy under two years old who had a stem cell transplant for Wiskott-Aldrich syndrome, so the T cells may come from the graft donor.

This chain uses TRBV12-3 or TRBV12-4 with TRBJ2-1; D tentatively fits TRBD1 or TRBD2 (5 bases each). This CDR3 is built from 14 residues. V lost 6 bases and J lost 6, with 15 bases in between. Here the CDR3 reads CASSLTGTGNEQFF. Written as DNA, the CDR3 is TGTGCCAGCAGCCTTACCGGGACGGGCAATGAGCAGTTCTTC.

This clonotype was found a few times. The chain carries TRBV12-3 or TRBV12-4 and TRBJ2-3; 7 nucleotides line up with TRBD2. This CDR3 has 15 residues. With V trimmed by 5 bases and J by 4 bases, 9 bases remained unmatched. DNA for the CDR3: TGTGCCAGCAGTCTCGGGACTATTCCTTCAGATACGCAGTATTTT. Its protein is CASSLGTIPSDTQYF.

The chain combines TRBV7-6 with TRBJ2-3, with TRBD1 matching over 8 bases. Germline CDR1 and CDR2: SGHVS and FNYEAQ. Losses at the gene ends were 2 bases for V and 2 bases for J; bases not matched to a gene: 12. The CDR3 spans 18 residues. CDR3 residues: CASSLTPLGQGYTDTQYF. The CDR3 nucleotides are TGTGCCAGCAGCTTAACCCCCCTAGGACAGGGCTACACAGATACGCAGTATTTT.

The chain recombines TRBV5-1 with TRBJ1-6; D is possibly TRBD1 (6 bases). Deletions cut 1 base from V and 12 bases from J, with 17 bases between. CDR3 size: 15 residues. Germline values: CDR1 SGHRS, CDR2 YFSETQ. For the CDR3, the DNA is TGCGCCAGCAGCTTGACCGTGGACAGACGAGGACCCCTCCACTTT. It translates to CASSLTVDRRGPLHF.

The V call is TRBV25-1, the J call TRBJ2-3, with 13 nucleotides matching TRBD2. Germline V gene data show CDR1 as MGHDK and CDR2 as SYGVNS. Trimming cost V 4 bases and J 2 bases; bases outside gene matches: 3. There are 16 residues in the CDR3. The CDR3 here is CASSVGLAGYTDTQYF. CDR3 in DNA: TGTGCCAGCAGTGTGGGACTAGCGGGGTACACAGATACGCAGTATTTT.

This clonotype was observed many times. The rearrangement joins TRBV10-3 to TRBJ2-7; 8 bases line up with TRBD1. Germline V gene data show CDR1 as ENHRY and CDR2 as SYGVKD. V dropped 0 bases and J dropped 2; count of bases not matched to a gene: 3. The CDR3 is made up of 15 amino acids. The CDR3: CAISESGTGTYEQYF. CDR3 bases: TGTGCCATCAGTGAGTCGGGGACAGGTACCTACGAGCAGTACTTC.

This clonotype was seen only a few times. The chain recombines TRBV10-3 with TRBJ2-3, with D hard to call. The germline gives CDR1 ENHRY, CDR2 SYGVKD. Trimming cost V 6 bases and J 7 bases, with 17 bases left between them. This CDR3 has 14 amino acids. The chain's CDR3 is CAISSTLDAHTQYF. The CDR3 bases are TGTGCCATCAGCTCCACTTTAGACGCTCATACGCAGTATTTT.

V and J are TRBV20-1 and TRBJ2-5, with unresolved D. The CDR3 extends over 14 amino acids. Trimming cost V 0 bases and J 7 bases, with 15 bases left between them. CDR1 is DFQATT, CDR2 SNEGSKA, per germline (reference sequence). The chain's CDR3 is CSAREPPNSWTQYF. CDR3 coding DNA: TGCAGTGCTAGAGAACCCCCGAATAGTTGGACCCAGTACTTC.

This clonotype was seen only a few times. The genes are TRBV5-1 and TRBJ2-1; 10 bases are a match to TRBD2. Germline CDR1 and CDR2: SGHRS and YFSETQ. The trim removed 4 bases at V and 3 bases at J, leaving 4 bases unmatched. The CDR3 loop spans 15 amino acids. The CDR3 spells CASSASGGGYNEQFF. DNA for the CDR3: TGCGCCAGCAGCGCTAGCGGGGGCGGCTACAATGAGCAGTTCTTC.

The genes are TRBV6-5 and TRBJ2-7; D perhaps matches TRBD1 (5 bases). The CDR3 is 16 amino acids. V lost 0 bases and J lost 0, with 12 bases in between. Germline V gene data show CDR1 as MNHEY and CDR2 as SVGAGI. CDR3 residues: CASSYSGRRGSYEQYF. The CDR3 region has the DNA TGTGCCAGCAGTTACTCGGGGCGGAGAGGCTCCTACGAGCAGTACTTC.

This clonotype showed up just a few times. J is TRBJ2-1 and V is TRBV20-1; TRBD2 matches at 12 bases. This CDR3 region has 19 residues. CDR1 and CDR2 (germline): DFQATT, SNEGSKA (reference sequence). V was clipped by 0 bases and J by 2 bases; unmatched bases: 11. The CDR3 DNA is TGCAGTGCTAGAGATCTCCTCATTCGGACTAGCGGGGCCTACAATGAGCAGTTCTTC. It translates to CSARDLLIRTSGAYNEQFF.

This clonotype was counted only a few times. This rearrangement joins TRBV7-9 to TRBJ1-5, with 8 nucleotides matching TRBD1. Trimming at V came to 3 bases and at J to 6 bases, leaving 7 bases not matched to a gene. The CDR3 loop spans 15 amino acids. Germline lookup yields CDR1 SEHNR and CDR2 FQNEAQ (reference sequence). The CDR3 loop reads CASSLGTGSAQPQHF. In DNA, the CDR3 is TGTGCCAGCAGCTTGGGGACAGGCTCGGCTCAGCCCCAGCATTTT.

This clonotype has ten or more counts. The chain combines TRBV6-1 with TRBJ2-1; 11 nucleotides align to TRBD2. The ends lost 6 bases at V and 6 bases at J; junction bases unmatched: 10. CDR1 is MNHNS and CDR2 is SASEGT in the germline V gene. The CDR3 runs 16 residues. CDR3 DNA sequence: TGTGCCAGCAGACGACTAGCGGGAAGGACGGGCAATGAGCAGTTCTTC. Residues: CASRRLAGRTGNEQFF.

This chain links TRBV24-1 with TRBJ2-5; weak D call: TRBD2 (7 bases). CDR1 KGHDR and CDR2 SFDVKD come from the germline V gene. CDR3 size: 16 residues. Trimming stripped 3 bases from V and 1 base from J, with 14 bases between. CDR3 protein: CATSDGGGARQETQYF. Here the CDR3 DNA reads TGTGCCACCAGTGATGGGGGGGGGGCCCGCCAAGAGACCCAGTACTTC.

In DNA, the CDR3 is TGCGCCAGCAGCCCATCTAGCGGGGGCCGGACAGATACGCAGTATTTT. Encoded protein: CASSPSSGGRTDTQYF. J is TRBJ2-3 and V is TRBV5-1, with TRBD2 matching over 10 bases. V shed 4 bases, J shed 3 bases, and the junction held 8 bases outside the gene matches. This CDR3 contains 16 residues. From germline, CDR1 is SGHRS and CDR2 YFSETQ.

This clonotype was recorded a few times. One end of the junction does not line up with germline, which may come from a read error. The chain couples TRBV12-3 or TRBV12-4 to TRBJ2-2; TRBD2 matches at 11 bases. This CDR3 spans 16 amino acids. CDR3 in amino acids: CASSIAGGPNTGELFF. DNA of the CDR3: TGTGCCAGCAGTATAGCGGGAGGGCCTAACACCGGGGAGCTGTTTTTT.

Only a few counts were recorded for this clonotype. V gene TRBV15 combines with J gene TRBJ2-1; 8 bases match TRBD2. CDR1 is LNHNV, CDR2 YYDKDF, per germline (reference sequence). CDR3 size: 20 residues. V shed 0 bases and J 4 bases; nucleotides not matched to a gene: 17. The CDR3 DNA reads TGTGCCACCAGCAGAGATCTTGGTAGCGGGGCACCCTTACTTTACAATGAGCAGTTCTTC. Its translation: CATSRDLGSGAPLLYNEQFF.

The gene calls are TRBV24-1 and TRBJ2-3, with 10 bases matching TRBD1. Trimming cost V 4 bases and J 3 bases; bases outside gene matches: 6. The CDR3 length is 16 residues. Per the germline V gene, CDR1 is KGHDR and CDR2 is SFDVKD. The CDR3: CATSEKTGGGTDTQYF. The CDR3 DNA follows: TGTGCCACCAGTGAAAAGACAGGGGGCGGGACAGATACGCAGTATTTT.